This T cell receptor (beta chain) comes out of a study of blood T cell repertoires in COVID-19. Study context: Both acute and convalescent COVID-19 samples were obtained from the United States, Italy and Spain. Sample material is recorded as cDNA or gDNA derived from T cells, B-cell-depleted T cells, or PBMCs.

Deletions cut 3 bases from V and 0 bases from J, with 9 bases between. The CDR3 consists of 15 residues. In germline, CDR1 is MRHNA, CDR2 SNTAGT. Under the authors' procedure: By means of reference gene primer amplification, nucleated cell counts were estimated. Here immunoSEQ multiplex PCR was the method, and the copy in TCRdb shows in-frame clones only, minus some. V and J calls and clone size are as listed in that table; D and trimming were resolved from the DNA. The table records under 250,000 clones, just under 85% of them present only once. The V call is TRBV6-4, the J call TRBJ1-3, with D hard to call. Sample: peripheral blood. This TCR derives from a woman aged 55-70 years with active or convalescent COVID-19. The CDR3 DNA sequence: TGTGCCAGCAGTGATCGGGAGGTCTCTGGAAACACCATATATTTT. Translated, it gives CASSDREVSGNTIYF.